This TCR beta chain was documented in a study of cytomegalovirus exposure and HLA in healthy donors. Study-wide background: Sequencing of 150 million to 200 million T cells in an earlier analysis found around 120 million unique TCR beta sequences.

Trimming cost V 3 bases and J 1 base; bases outside gene matches: 5. Germline CDR1 KGHSH, CDR2 LQKENI. This CDR3 region has 15 residues. Primers included in the PCR were 60 Vbeta and 13 Jbeta primers. This table comes from immunoSEQ multiplex PCR, and its TCRdb copy is limited to in-frame clones, with some not included. The sample contains more than 90,000 clones, approximately 80% of which appear only once. Study-wide results and limits: TCR beta sequences reportedly predicted the HLA-A and HLA-B alleles of most subjects accurately.

This clone was picked up a small number of times. Its antigen is still unknown. The TCR originated in a woman aged 70 to 79 in good health and CMV-seropositive. The chain is built from TRBV18 and TRBJ1-1; TRBD1 aligns across 7 bases. What was sequenced was PBMCs. CDR3 protein: CASSPPQGWNTEAFF. The CDR3 bases are TGTGCCAGCTCACCTCCACAGGGGTGGAACACTGAAGCTTTCTTT. The entire variable domain, with the rest obtained from reference TRBV18 and TRBJ1-1, is as follows: NAGVMQNPRHLVRRRGQEARLRCSPMKGHSHVYWYRQLPEEGLKFMVYLQKENIIDESGMPKERFSAEFPKEGPSILRIQQVVRGDSAAYFCASSPPQGWNTEAFFGQGTRLTVV.